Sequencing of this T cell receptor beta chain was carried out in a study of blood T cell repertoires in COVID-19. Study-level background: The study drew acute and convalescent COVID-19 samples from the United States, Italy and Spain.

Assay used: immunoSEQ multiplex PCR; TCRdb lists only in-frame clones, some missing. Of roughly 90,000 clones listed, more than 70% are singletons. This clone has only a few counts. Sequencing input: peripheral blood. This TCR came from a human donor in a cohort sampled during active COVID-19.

The DNA of the CDR3 is TGTGCCTGGGGCCGAGCTCGAATAAACACTGAAGCTTTCTTT. This translates into CAWGRARINTEAFF. The chain carries TRBV30 and TRBJ1-1; D is unresolved. Germline values: CDR1 GTSNPN, CDR2 SVGIG (reference sequence). Trimming shortened V by 5 bases and J by 2 bases, and 15 bases separated the two germline ends. CDR3 length equals 14 residues.